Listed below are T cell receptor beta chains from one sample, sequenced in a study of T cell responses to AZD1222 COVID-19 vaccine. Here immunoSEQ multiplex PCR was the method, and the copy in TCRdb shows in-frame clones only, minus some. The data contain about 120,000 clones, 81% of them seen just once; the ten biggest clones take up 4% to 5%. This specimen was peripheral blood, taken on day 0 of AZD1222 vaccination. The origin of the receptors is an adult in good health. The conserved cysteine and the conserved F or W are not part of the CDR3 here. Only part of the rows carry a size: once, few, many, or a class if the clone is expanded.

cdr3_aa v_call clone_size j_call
ASSSGSGWTGANVLT TRBV6-2/TRBV6-3 NA TRBJ2-6
ASSPNTGTRYGYT TRBV7-2 NA TRBJ1-2
ASSLSFRGGDYGYT TRBV27 NA TRBJ1-2
ASSTDRGLDGYT TRBV7-3 NA TRBJ1-2
ASSTGTAGYGYT TRBV28 NA TRBJ1-2
ASSLYQGSGNQPQH TRBV5-6 NA TRBJ1-5
ASSRASYQPQH TRBV7-2 NA TRBJ1-5
ASSVVRTDGELF TRBV9 NA TRBJ2-2
ASSQDQLQGGSETQY TRBV3-1/TRBV3-2 few TRBJ2-5
ASSSGVPYNEQF TRBV28 NA TRBJ2-1
ASSVVPSSYNEQF TRBV9 NA TRBJ2-1
ASSLALPYEQY TRBV7-2 NA TRBJ2-7
SVGGDGTSTDTQY TRBV29-1 NA TRBJ2-3
ASSQEPVRGGYT TRBV4-1 NA TRBJ1-2
ASSYGGGTEAF TRBV27 once TRBJ1-1
ASSLGSQSPEQY TRBV7-9 few TRBJ2-7
ASTMGGTYEQY TRBV5-1 few TRBJ2-7
ASSYSGQGYEQY TRBV6-5 once TRBJ2-7
ASSTFPLRQGGRETQY TRBV11-2 NA TRBJ2-5
ASSTVPGQGADTQY TRBV19 NA TRBJ2-3
ASSYGYLGTEAF TRBV6-2/TRBV6-3 NA TRBJ1-1
ASSPHSRDYNNEQF TRBV19 NA TRBJ2-1
ASKGTGRTGELF TRBV27 NA TRBJ2-2
ASSKGASTGELF TRBV19 NA TRBJ2-2
ASSAAGGIVNTEAF TRBV9 few TRBJ1-1
ASSLEAQRDTQY TRBV5-1 NA TRBJ2-3
ASTTGLSNTEAF TRBV7-2 NA TRBJ1-1
ASSYRRGGYT TRBV6-5 NA TRBJ1-2
ASSPYRMMSGTGSYEQY TRBV7-8 NA TRBJ2-7
ASSIGQGQGYT TRBV6-2/TRBV6-3 NA TRBJ1-2
ASSLGQGPLNNEQF TRBV5-5 NA TRBJ2-1
ASSLVPGQGLSGANVLT TRBV7-9 NA TRBJ2-6
ASSLVSRAGSSYNEQF TRBV7-9 few TRBJ2-1
ASARAEGTYGYT TRBV19 NA TRBJ1-2
ASSFPGTGTKNIQY TRBV7-9 NA TRBJ2-4
ASSRDRNGRAF TRBV19 few TRBJ1-1
ASSLVGVGTGELF TRBV7-2 once TRBJ2-2
ASSYSRGQGGNTIY TRBV6-5 NA TRBJ1-3
ASSFWDISNQPQH TRBV28 NA TRBJ1-5
ASSSGQLNTEAF TRBV7-3 NA TRBJ1-1
ASSLGVASYEQY TRBV7-9 NA TRBJ2-7
ASSIRRGAGGYT TRBV7-2 NA TRBJ1-2
ASSVFRSGELF TRBV11-1 NA TRBJ2-2
ASSSDLSGHT TRBV12-3/TRBV12-4 NA TRBJ1-2
ASSLKHNTEAF TRBV5-6 NA TRBJ1-1
ASSLGLGQGNYEQY TRBV7-2 NA TRBJ2-7
ASSFGTGFEQY TRBV13 NA TRBJ2-7
ASSQTRDRVGEKLF TRBV4-3 NA TRBJ1-4
ASSAVPQGQSGYT TRBV9 NA TRBJ1-2
ASSQVLHRDRGLTSSKNIQY TRBV4-3 few TRBJ2-4
ASSQVGVRGLGGNEQF TRBV4-3 NA TRBJ2-1
ASIQGIGAF TRBV28 NA TRBJ1-1
ASSPVDSLNQPQH TRBV9 NA TRBJ1-5
ASSSGTVGGETQY TRBV5-4 NA TRBJ2-5
ASSYSRAGHYGYT TRBV6-5 NA TRBJ1-2
ASRPGTSGLNEQF TRBV6-5 NA TRBJ2-1
ASSSGQRRVYSPLH TRBV28 once TRBJ1-6
ASSSAGRSDTQY TRBV28 NA TRBJ2-3
ASSPTGAYEQY TRBV11-2 NA TRBJ2-7
ASSVIPEQY TRBV6-4 NA TRBJ2-7